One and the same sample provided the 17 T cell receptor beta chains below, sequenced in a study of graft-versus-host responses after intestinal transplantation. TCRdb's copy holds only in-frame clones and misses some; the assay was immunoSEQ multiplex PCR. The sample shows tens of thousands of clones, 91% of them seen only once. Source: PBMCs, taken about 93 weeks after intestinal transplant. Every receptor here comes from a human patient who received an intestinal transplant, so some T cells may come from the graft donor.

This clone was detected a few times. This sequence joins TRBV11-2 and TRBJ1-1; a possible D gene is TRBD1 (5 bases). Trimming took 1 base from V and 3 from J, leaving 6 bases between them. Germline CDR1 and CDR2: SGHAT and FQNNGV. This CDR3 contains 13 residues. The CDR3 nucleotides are TGTGCCAGCAGCTTAGTACAGGACACTGAAGCTTTCTTT. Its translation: CASSLVQDTEAFF.

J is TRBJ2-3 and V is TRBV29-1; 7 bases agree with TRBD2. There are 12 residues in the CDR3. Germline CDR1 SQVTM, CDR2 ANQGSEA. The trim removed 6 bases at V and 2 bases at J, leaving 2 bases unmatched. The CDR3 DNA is TGCAGCGTCCGGGGGGACACAGATACGCAGTATTTT. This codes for CSVRGDTDTQYF.

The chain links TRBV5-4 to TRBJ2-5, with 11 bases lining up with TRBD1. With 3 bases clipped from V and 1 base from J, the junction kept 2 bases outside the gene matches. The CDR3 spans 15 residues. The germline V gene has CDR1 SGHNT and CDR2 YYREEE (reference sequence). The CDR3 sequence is CASSSGTGGQETQYF. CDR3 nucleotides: TGTGCCAGCAGCTCCGGGACAGGGGGCCAAGAGACCCAGTACTTC.

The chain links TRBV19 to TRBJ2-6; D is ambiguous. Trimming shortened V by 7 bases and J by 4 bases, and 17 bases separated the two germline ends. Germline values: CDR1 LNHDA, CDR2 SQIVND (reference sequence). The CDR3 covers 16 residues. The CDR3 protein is CASTAWQSLGANVLTF. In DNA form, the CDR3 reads TGTGCCAGTACCGCCTGGCAGAGCCTCGGGGCCAACGTCCTGACTTTC.

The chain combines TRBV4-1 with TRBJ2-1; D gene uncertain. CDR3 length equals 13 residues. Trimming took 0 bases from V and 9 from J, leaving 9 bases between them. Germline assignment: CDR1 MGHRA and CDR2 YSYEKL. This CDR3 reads CASSQEWVLEQFF. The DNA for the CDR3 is TGCGCCAGCAGCCAAGAATGGGTCCTTGAGCAGTTCTTC.

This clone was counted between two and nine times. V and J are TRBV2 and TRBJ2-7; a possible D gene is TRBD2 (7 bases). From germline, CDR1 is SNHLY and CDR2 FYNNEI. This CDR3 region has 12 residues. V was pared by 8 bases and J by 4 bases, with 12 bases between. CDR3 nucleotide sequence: TGTGCCAGCCAGGGGAGGGGGTACGAGCAGTACTTC. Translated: CASQGRGYEQYF.

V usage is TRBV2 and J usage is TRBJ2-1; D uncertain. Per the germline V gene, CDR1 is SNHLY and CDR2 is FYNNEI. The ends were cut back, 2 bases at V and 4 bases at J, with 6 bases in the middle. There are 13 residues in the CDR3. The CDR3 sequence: CASSEMVYNEQFF. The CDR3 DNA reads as TGTGCCAGCAGTGAAATGGTTTACAATGAGCAGTTCTTC.

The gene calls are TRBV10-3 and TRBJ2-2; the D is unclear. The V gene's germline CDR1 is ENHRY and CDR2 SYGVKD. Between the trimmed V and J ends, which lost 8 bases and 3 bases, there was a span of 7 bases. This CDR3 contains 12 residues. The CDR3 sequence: CAIQKDTGELFF. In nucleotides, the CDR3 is TGTGCCATCCAGAAGGACACCGGGGAGCTGTTTTTT.

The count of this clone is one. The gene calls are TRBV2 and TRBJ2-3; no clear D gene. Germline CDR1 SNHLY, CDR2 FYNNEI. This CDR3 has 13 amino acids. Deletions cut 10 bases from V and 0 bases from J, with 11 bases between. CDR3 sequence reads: CATSGPSTDTQYF. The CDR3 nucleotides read TGTGCCACCTCCGGGCCCAGCACAGATACGCAGTATTTT.

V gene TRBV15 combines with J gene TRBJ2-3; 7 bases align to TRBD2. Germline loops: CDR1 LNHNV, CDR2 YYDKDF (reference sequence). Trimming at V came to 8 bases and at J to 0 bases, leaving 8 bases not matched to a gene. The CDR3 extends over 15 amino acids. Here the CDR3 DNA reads TGTGCCACCGGACCGGGGGGTCAAAGCACAGATACGCAGTATTTT. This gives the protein CATGPGGQSTDTQYF.

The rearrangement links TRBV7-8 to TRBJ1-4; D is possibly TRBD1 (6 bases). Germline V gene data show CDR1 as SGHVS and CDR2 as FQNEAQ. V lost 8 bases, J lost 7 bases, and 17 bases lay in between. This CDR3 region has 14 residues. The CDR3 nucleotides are TGTGCCAGCGGCCGGGGGGGGCTGGTTGAAAAACTGTTTTTT. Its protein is CASGRGGLVEKLFF.

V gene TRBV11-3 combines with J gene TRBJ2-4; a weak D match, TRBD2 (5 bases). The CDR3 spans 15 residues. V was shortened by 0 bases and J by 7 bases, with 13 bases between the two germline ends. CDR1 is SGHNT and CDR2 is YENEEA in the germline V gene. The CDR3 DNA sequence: TGTGCCAGCAGCTTAGACGCGGGTTCGCGGAACATTCAGTACTTC. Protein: CASSLDAGSRNIQYF.

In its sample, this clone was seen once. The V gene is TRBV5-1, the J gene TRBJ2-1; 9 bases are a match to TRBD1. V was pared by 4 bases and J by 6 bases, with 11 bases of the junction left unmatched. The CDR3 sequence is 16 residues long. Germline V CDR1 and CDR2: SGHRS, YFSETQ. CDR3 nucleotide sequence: TGCGCCAGCAGCGCAGGGACAGGGCATACCACCAATGAGCAGTTCTTC. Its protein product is CASSAGTGHTTNEQFF.

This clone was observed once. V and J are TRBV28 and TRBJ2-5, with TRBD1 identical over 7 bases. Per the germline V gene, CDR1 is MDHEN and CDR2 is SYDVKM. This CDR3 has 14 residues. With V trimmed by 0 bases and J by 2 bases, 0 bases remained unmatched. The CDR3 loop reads CASSLWGQQETQYF. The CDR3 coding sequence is TGTGCCAGCAGTTTATGGGGACAGCAAGAGACCCAGTACTTC.

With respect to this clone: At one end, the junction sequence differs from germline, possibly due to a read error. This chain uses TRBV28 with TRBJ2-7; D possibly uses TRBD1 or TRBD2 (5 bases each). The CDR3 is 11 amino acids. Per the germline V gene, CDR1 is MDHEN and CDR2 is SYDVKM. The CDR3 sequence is CASSLWGVSAF. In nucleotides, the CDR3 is TGTGCCAGCAGTTTATGGGGGGTCTCCGCGTTC.

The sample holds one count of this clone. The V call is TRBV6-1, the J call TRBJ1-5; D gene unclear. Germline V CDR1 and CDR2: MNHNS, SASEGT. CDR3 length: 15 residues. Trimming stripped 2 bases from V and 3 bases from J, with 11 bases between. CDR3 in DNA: TGTGCCAGCAGTGAAACATGGGTTGACAATCAGCCCCAGCATTTT. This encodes CASSETWVDNQPQHF.

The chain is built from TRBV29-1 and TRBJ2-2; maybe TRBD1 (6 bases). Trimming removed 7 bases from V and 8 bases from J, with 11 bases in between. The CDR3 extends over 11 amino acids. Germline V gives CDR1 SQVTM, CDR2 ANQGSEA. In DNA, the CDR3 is TGCAGCGGGGCAGGGGAAGGGGAGCTGTTTTTT. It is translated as CSGAGEGELFF.